This TCR beta chain was sequenced during a study of cytomegalovirus exposure and HLA in healthy donors. Study observations and caveats: Later on, analysis showed that most CMV-associated TCR beta chains appeared to be HLA-restricted.

Participants comprised healthy donors of bone marrow. The PCR ran on 60 Vbeta and 13 Jbeta primers. Original data processing: There were around 77 million unique TCR beta chains by a later count, and about 12 million of them were shared. Using immunoSEQ multiplex PCR, the repertoire was profiled, and TCRdb retains in-frame clones only, with some absent. The DNA gave D and trimming, while V, J and clone size come from that table. The sample consists of approximately 170,000 clones, around 80% of them appearing once. In the case of this clone: Its matching antigen is unknown.

Germline V gene sequence: CDR1 SEHNR, CDR2 FQNEAQ (reference sequence). CDR3 length: 13 amino acids. J lost 4 bases, V lost 3 bases, and 2 bases had no gene match. The source of this sequence is a male donor in good health and CMV-seronegative. The sample was PBMCs. The rearrangement uses TRBV7-9 and TRBJ2-5, with TRBD2 matching 7 bases. The CDR3 region has the DNA TGTGCCAGCAGCTTTCCTAGCGGAGAGACCCAGTACTTC. Its protein is CASSFPSGETQYF.